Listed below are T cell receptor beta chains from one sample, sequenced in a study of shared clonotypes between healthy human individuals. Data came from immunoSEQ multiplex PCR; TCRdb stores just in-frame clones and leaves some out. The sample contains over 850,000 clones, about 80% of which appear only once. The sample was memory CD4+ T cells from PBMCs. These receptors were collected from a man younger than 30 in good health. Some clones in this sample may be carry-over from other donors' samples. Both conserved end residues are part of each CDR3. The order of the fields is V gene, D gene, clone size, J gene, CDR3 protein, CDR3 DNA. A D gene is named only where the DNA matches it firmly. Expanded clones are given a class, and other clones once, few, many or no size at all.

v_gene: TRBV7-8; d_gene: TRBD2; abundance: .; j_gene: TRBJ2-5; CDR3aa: CASSASPALAGAETQYF; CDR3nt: TGTGCCAGCAGCGCCTCCCCCGCTCTAGCGGGTGCCGAGACCCAGTACTTC
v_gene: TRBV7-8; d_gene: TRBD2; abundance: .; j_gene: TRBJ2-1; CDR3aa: CASTRVREGPYNEQFF; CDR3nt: TGTGCCAGCACCCGGGTGCGGGAGGGACCCTACAATGAGCAGTTCTTC
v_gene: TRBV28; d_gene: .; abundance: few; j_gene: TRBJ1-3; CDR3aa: CASSLSSVPGWSGNTIYF; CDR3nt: TGTGCCAGCAGTTTATCCAGCGTCCCAGGTTGGTCTGGAAACACCATATATTTT
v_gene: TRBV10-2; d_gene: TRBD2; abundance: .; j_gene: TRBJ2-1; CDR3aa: CASSENLGTSGSNEQFF; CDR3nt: TGCGCCAGCAGTGAGAACCTCGGGACTAGCGGGTCCAATGAGCAGTTCTTC
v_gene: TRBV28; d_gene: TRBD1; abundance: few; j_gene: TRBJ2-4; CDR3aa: CASTRTGAKNIQYF; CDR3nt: TGTGCCAGCACCCGGACAGGGGCCAAAAACATTCAGTACTTC
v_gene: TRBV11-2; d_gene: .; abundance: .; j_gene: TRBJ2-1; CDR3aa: CASSLTVGGGNEQFF; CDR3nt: TGTGCCAGCAGCTTAACGGTCGGAGGGGGCAATGAGCAGTTCTTC
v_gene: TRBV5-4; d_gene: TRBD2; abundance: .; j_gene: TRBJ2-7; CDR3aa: CASSPTPGLVKQYF; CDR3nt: TGTGCCAGCAGCCCTACTCCGGGACTAGTCAAGCAGTACTTC
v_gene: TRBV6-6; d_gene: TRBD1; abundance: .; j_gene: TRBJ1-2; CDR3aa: CASSYAAGTGKSGYTF; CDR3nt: TGTGCCAGCAGTTACGCGGCCGGGACAGGGAAGAGTGGCTACACCTTC
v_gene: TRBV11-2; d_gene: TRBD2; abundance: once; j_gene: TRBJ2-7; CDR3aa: CASSLVGTSTYEQYF; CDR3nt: TGTGCCAGCAGCTTAGTTGGGACTAGCACCTACGAGCAGTACTTC
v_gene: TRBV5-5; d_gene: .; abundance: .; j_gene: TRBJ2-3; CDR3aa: CASCKEDGGIQYF; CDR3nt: TGTGCCAGCTGTAAAGAGGACGGCGGGATTCAGTATTTT
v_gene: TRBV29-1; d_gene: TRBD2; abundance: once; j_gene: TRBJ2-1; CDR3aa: CSVLPGLADYNEQFF; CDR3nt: TGCAGCGTTCTTCCGGGACTAGCGGATTACAATGAGCAGTTCTTC
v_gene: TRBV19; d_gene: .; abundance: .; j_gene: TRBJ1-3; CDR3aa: CASSPRGLGGNTIYF; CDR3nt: TGTGCCAGTAGTCCCCGAGGACTGGGAGGAAACACCATATATTTT
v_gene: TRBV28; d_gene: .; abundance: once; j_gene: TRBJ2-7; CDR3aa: CASLGTEQVPYEQYF; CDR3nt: TGTGCCAGCCTTGGTACAGAACAGGTACCCTACGAGCAGTACTTC
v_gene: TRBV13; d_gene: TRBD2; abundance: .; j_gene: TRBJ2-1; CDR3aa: CASSYRRVAGTDEQFF; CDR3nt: TGTGCCAGCAGCTACCGACGGGTAGCGGGAACGGATGAGCAGTTCTTC
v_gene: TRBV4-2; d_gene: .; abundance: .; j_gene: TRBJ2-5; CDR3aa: CAGSLVSQGRETQYF; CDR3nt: TGTGCCGGCAGCCTAGTCAGCCAGGGGCGGGAGACCCAGTACTTC
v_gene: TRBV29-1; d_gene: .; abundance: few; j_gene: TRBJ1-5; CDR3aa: CSVSSGGNQPQHF; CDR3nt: TGCAGCGTCTCCTCGGGGGGCAATCAGCCCCAGCATTTT
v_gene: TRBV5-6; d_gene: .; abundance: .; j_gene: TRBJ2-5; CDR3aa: CASSLRGAETQYF; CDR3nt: TGTGCCAGCAGCTTGAGGGGAGCAGAGACCCAGTACTTC
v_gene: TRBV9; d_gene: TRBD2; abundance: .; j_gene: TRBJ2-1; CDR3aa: CASSVGPSRASGSSGQFF; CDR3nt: TGTGCCAGCAGCGTAGGCCCGTCTCGGGCTAGCGGGAGTTCGGGGCAGTTCTTC
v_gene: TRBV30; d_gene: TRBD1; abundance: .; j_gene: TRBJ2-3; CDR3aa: CAWSAQGAGDTQYF; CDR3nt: TGTGCCTGGAGTGCACAGGGGGCAGGGGATACGCAGTATTTT
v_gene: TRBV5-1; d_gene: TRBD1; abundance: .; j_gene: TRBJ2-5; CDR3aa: CASRTGTGDGTQYF; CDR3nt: TGCGCCAGCAGGACCGGGACAGGGGATGGGACCCAGTACTTC
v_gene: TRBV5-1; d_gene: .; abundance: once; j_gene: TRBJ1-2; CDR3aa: CASSLASGGNYGYTF; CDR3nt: TGCGCCAGCAGCTTGGCCAGTGGGGGTAACTATGGCTACACCTTC
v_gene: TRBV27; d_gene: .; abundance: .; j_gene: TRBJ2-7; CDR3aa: CASNAWGSAEQYF; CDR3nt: TGTGCCAGCAATGCTTGGGGTTCCGCCGAGCAGTACTTC
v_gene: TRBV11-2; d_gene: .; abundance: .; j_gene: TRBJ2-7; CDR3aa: CASSFGPEQYF; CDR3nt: TGTGCCAGCAGCTTCGGGCCCGAGCAGTACTTC
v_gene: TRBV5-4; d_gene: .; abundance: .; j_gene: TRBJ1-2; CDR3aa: CASSFSNYGYTF; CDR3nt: TGTGCCAGCAGTTTCTCTAACTATGGCTACACCTTC
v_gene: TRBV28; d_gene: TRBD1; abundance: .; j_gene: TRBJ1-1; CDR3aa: CASSLGGQGGRDTEAFF; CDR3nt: TGTGCCAGCAGTTTAGGGGGACAGGGAGGGAGGGACACTGAAGCTTTCTTT
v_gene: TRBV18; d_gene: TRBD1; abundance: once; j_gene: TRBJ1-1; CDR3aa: CASSYTLGQGGGTEAFF; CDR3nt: TGTGCCAGCTCATACACATTGGGACAGGGAGGAGGAACTGAAGCTTTCTTT
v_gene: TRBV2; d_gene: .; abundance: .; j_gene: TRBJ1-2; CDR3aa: CASSFFGGYTF; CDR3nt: TGTGCCAGCAGTTTTTTTGGGGGCTACACCTTC
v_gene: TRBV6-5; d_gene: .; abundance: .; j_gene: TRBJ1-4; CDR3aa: CASSWGLTNEKLFF; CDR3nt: TGTGCCAGCAGCTGGGGCCTAACGAATGAAAAACTGTTTTTT
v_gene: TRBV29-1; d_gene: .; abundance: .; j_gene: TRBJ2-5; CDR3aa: CSVGRTQETQYF; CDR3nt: TGCAGCGTTGGACGGACACAAGAGACCCAGTACTTC